One sample yielded the 7 T cell receptor beta chains listed below, sequenced in a study of T cell repertoires in cytomegalovirus infection. TCRdb redid the calling of the reads with MiXCR, one entry per CDR3 protein. This table holds roughly 920,000 distinct CDR3 sequences, 31% found once. Their cognate antigens are unknown. The sequencing used cultured CD8+ T cells from PBMCs, collected from culture after CMV antigen stimulation. The origin of the receptors is a human donor in good health (CMV status not recorded). Some clones in this sample may be carry-over from other donors' samples.

V gene TRBV7-9 combines with J gene TRBJ2-7; D is possibly TRBD2 (7 bases). Trimming cost V 5 bases and J 6 bases, with 14 bases left between them. The CDR3 consists of 13 residues. Germline lookup yields CDR1 SEHNR and CDR2 FQNEAQ (reference sequence). CDR3: CASSPRGGAEQYF. The CDR3 region has the DNA TGTGCCAGCAGCCCTAGGGGGGGCGCCGAGCAGTACTTC.

This clonotype was detected a few times. This chain links TRBV10-3 with TRBJ2-1, with D perhaps matching TRBD1 or TRBD2 (5 bases each). The CDR3 has 15 residues. Germline V CDR1 and CDR2: ENHRY, SYGVKD. The germline V and J ends were trimmed by 7 bases and 1 base, with 14 bases remaining between them. The CDR3: CAIMGEWVSYNEQFF. The DNA of the CDR3 is TGTGCCATCATGGGGGAGTGGGTATCCTACAATGAGCAGTTCTTC.

This chain connects TRBV19 to TRBJ2-3; possibly TRBD1 or TRBD2 for D (6 bases each). The V end was cut by 5 bases, the J end by 2 bases, with 17 bases between. Germline CDR1 and CDR2: LNHDA and SQIVND (reference sequence). The CDR3 has 16 amino acids. CDR3 in DNA: TGTGCCAGTAGTTTTGGACAGAGGGGGGTCACAGATACGCAGTATTTT. It yields the protein CASSFGQRGVTDTQYF.

There are many counts of this clonotype. The J gene is TRBJ1-1, the V gene TRBV7-9; tentative D call: TRBD1 (5 bases). There are 14 residues in the CDR3. V lost 6 bases and J 2 bases, leaving 13 bases between the germline ends. Germline V gene lookup returns CDR1 SEHNR and CDR2 FQNEAQ (reference sequence). CDR3 sequence: CASSFLGQNTEAFF. As DNA, the CDR3 is TGTGCCAGCAGTTTCCTTGGACAAAACACTGAAGCTTTCTTT.

This clonotype has a handful of counts. The chain carries TRBV7-9 and TRBJ1-5, with TRBD1 matching over 8 bases. Trimming cost V 5 bases and J 4 bases; bases outside gene matches: 7. The CDR3 runs to 15 residues. Germline assignment: CDR1 SEHNR and CDR2 FQNEAQ (reference sequence). CDR3 DNA: TGTGCCAGCAGCCCCGGAGGACAGGGTAATCAGCCCCAGCATTTT. It yields the protein CASSPGGQGNQPQHF.

This clonotype was seen only a few times. J is TRBJ2-2 and V is TRBV2, with D possibly being TRBD1 (5 bases). The CDR3 sequence is 17 residues long. Germline loops: CDR1 SNHLY, CDR2 FYNNEI. Trimming left V 2 bases short and J 2 bases short, with 15 bases between. In DNA, the CDR3 is TGTGCCAGCAGTGAAAATAGGAAACAGGTTAACACCGGGGAGCTGTTTTTT. Translation: CASSENRKQVNTGELFF.

This clonotype has at least ten counts. The CDR3, as DNA: TGTGCCAGCAGCTTAGATCGGGGGAATGAAAAACTGTTTTTT. Protein: CASSLDRGNEKLFF. The chain couples TRBV7-9 to TRBJ1-4; TRBD1 is a possible D gene (5 bases). The CDR3 covers 14 residues. V lost 1 base and J lost 5, with 8 bases in between. Looked up from germline, CDR1 is SEHNR and CDR2 is FQNEAQ (reference sequence).